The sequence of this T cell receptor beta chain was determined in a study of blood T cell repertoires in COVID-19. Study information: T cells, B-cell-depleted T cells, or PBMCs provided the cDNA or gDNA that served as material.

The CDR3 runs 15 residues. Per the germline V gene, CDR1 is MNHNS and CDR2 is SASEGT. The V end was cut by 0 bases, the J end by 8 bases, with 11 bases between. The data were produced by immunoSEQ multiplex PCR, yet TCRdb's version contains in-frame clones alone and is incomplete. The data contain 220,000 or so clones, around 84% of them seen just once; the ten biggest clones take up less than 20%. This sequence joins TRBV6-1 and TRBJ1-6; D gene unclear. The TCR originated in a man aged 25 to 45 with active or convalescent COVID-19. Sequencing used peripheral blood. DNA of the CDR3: TGTGCCAGCAGTGAAGCTCCAGGTGTTTATTCACCCCTCCACTTT. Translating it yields CASSEAPGVYSPLHF.